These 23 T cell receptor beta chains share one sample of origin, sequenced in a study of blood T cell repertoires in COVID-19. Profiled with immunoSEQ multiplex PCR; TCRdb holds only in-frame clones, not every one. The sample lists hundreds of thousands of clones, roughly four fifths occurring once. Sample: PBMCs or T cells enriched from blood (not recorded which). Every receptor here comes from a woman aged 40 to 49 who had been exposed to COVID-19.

CDR3 in amino acids: CASSPPGGGNYGYTF. CDR3 sequence (DNA): TGTGCCAGCAGCCCCCCTGGAGGGGGCAACTATGGCTACACCTTC. The V and J genes are TRBV5-4 and TRBJ1-2; 7 bases align to TRBD1. J was trimmed by 2 bases and V by 4 bases; bases with no gene match: 8. Germline V gene sequence: CDR1 SGHNT, CDR2 YYREEE (reference sequence). This CDR3 has 15 amino acids.

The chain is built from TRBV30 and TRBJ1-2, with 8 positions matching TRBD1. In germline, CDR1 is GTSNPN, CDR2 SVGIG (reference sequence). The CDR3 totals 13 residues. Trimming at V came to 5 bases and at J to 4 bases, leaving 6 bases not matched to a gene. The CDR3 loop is CAWGGQGSYGYTF. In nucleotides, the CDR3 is TGTGCCTGGGGTGGACAGGGCTCCTATGGCTACACCTTC. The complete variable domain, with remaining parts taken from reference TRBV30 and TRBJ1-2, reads SQTIHQWPATLVQPVGSPLSLECTVEGTSNPNLYWYRQAAGRGLQLLFYSVGIGQISSEVPQNLSASRPQDRQFILSSKKLLLSDSGFYLCAWGGQGSYGYTFGSGTRLTVV.

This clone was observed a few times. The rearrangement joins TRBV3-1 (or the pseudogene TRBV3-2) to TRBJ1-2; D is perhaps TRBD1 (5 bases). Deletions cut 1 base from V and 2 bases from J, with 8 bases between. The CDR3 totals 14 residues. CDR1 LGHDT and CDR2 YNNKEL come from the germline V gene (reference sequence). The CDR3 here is CASSQVAGNYGYTF. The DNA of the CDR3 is TGTGCCAGCAGCCAAGTCGCAGGGAACTATGGCTACACCTTC.

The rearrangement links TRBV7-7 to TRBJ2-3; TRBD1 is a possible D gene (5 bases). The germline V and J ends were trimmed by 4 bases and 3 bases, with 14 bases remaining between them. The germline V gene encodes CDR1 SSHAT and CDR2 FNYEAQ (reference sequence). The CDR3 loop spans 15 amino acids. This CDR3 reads CASSSGSKGTDTQYF. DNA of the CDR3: TGTGCCAGCAGCTCAGGGTCAAAAGGGACAGATACGCAGTATTTT.

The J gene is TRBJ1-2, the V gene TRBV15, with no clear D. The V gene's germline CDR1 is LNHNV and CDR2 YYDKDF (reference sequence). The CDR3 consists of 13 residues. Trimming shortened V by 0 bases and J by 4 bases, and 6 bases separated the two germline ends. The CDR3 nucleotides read TGTGCCACCAGCAGAGACATGGCCTATGGCTACACCTTC. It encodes CATSRDMAYGYTF.

This CDR3 reads CASTFQRTTDTQYF. The CDR3, as DNA: TGTGCCAGTACCTTCCAGCGGACCACAGATACGCAGTATTTT. This chain connects TRBV19 to TRBJ2-3, with D possibly matching TRBD2 (5 bases). Germline assignment: CDR1 LNHDA and CDR2 SQIVND (reference sequence). The V and J ends lost 7 bases and 2 bases respectively, with 13 bases between them. The CDR3 sequence is 14 residues long.

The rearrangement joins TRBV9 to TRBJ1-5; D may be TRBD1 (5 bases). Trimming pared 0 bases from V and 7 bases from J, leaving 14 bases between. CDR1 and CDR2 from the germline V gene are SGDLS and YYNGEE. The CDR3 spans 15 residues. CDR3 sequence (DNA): TGTGCCAGCAGCGTAGATGGGGCCGCATGGCAGCCCCAGCATTTT. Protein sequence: CASSVDGAAWQPQHF.

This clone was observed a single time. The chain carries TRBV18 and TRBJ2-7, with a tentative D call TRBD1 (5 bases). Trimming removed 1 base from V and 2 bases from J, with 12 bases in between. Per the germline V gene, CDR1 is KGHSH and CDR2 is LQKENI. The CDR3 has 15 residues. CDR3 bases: TGTGCCAGCTCACCACGGGGCCAGGAAACCTACGAGCAGTACTTC. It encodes CASSPRGQETYEQYF.

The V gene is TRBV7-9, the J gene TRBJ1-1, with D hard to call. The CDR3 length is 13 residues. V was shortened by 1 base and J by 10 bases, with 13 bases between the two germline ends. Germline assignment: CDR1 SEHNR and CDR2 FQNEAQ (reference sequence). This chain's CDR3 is CASSLGGTPGAFF. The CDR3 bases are TGTGCCAGCAGCTTAGGAGGCACTCCGGGAGCTTTCTTT.

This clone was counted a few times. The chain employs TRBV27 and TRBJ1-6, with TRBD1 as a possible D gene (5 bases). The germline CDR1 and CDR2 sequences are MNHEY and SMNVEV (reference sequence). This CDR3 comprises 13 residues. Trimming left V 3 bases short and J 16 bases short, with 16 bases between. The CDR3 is CASSFDEAGKLHF. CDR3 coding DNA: TGTGCCAGCAGTTTTGACGAGGCAGGGAAACTCCACTTT.

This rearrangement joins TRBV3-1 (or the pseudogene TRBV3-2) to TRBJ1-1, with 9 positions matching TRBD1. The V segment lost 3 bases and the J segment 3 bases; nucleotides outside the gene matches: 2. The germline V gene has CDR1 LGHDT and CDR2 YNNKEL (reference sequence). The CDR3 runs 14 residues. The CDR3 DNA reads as TGTGCCAGCAGCCAGACAGGGGGGTACACTGAAGCTTTCTTT. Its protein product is CASSQTGGYTEAFF.

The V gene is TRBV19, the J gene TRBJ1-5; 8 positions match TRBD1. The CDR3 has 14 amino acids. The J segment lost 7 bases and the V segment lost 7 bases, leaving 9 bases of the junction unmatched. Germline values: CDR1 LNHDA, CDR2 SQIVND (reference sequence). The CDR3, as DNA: TGTGCCAGTATGAGGGACAGGAGCACACAGCCCCAGCATTTT. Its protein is CASMRDRSTQPQHF.

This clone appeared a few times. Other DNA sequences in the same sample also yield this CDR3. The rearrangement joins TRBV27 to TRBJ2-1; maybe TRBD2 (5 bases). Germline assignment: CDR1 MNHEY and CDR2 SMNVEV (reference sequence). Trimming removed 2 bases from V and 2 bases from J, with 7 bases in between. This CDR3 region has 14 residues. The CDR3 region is CASSLAGAYNEQFF. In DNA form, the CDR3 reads TGTGCCAGCAGTTTAGCCGGGGCCTACAATGAGCAGTTCTTC.

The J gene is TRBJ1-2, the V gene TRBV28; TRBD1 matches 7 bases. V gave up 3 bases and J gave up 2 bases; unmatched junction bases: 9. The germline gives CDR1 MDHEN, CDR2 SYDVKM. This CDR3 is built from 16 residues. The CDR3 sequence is CASSFGARGHNYGYTF. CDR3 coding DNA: TGTGCCAGCAGTTTTGGGGCGAGGGGGCACAACTATGGCTACACCTTC.

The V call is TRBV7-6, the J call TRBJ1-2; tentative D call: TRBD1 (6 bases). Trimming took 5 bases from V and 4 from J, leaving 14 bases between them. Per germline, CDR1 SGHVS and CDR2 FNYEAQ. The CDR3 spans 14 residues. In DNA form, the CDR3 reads TGTGCCAGCAGCCCGAGGGGGGGCGGCTATGGCTACACCTTC. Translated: CASSPRGGGYGYTF. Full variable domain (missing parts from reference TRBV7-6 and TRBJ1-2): GAGVSQSPRYKVTKRGQDVALRCDPISGHVSLYWYRQALGQGPEFLTYFNYEAQQDKSGLPNDRFSAERPEGSISTLTIQRTEQRDSAMYRCASSPRGGGYGYTFGSGTRLTVV.

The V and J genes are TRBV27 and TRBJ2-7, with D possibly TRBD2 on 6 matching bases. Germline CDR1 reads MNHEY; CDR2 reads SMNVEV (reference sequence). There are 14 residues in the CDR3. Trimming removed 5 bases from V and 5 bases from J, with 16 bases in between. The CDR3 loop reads CASSPDLWGDEQYF. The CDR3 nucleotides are TGTGCCAGCAGTCCCGACCTTTGGGGGGACGAGCAGTACTTC.

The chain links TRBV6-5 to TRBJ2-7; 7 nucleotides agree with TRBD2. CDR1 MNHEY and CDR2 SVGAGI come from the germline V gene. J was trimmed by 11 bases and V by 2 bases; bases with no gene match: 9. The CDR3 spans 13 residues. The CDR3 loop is CASSYQREGRKYF. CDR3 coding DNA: TGTGCCAGCAGTTACCAGAGGGAGGGTCGGAAGTACTTC.

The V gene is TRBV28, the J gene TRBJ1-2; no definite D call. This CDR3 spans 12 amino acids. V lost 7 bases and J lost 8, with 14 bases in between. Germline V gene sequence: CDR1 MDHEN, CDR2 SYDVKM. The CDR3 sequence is CASITRSGGYTF. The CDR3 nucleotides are TGTGCCAGCATAACTCGATCGGGAGGCTACACCTTC.

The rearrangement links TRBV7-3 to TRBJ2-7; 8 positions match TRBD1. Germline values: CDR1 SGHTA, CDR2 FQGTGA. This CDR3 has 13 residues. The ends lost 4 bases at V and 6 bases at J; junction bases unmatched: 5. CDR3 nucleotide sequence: TGTGCCAGCAGCTCAGGACAGGGCGGCGAGCAGTACTTC. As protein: CASSSGQGGEQYF.

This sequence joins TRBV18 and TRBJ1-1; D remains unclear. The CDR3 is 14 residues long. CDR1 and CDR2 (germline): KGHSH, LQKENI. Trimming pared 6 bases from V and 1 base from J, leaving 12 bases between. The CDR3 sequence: CASSPETGNTEAFF. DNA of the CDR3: TGTGCCAGCTCGCCGGAAACGGGGAACACTGAAGCTTTCTTT. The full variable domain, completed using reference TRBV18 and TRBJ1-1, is NAGVMQNPRHLVRRRGQEARLRCSPMKGHSHVYWYRQLPEEGLKFMVYLQKENIIDESGMPKERFSAEFPKEGPSILRIQQVVRGDSAAYFCASSPETGNTEAFFGQGTRLTVV.

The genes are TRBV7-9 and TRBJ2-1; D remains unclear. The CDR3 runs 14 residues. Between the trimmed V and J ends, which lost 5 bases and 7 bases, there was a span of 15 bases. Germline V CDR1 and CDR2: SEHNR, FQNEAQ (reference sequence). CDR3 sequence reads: CASSRAPNPNEQFF. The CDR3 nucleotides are TGTGCCAGCAGCCGAGCGCCTAACCCTAATGAGCAGTTCTTC.

The CDR3 DNA sequence: TGTGCTAGTGGTTTGATAAAGGGACATCCTTATGGCTACACCTTC. Residues: CASGLIKGHPYGYTF. The chain links TRBV12-5 to TRBJ1-2; D may be TRBD1 (6 bases). The length of the CDR3 is 15 residues. The V end was cut by 2 bases, the J end by 5 bases, with 15 bases between. From germline, CDR1 is LGHNT and CDR2 FRNRAP.

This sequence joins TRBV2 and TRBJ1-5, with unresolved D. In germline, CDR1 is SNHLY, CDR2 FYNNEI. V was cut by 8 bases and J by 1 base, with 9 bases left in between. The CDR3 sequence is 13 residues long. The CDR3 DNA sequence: TGTGCCAGCTCCCCGGAGAGCAATCAGCCCCAGCATTTT. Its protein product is CASSPESNQPQHF.